Reported below is one T cell receptor (beta chain). This clone appeared a single time. Its antigen is not yet known. No base quality information exists; no much larger clone differs at one position. The data stem from a study of T cell responses to AZD1222 COVID-19 vaccine (dated by TCRdb to about 2021). With respect to the entire study: AZD1222 recipients with second doses at about 4 weeks or about 12 weeks were pooled, because spike-specific TCR depth and breadth did not differ between schedules. TCR sequencing was performed for about 250 trial participants, of whom about 200 were given two doses of AZD1222 and around 26 were given two doses of MenACWY control vaccine. Trial participants were enrolled into age subgroups of 18-55, 56-69 and 70-plus years, which contained around 140, 26 and 57 TCR-sequenced participants, respectively. What the research found in general, with its limitations: Conclusions about previously exposed vaccinees were limited because only six or seven AZD1222 recipients were SARS-CoV-2 seropositive at baseline. Participants were mostly white British, with more females than males. The authors suggested clonal diversity may have been underestimated. In the small 56-69-year group, the increase in depth fell short of significance, most likely because of low power. No day 14 peak-response samples were available, so repertoires were characterized only after the peak T cell response. After two AZD1222 doses, spike-specific TCR breadth and depth were significantly higher than at day 0 and than in MenACWY recipients. Epitopes outside the regions mutated in the B.1.351 and B.1.1.7 variants were reportedly recognized by nearly half of the unique spike-specific TCRs. Vaccine-associated CD4 TCRs spanned the whole spike protein, with dominant responses in regions 160-218 and 743-854.

This specimen's time point label, interpreted: baseline before first vaccination. Samples from vaccinated people were obtained from the UK trials COV001 and COV002, which included a single-blind randomized controlled phase 2/3 trial of AZD1222 (ChAdOx1 nCoV-19) in healthy adults. For TCRbeta chain sequencing, PBMC samples from trial participants were taken at day 0 and at day 28 after the second dose. The CDR3 regions of human TCRbeta chains were analyzed by immunosequencing. In the paper's pipeline: Repertoire TCRs were checked for matches against a reference library of SARS-CoV-2-specific TCRs that had been generated using the MIRA antigen-specificity platform. Breadth meant the fraction of unique TCRs that were SARS-CoV-2-associated, whereas depth meant the fraction of total T cells that were SARS-CoV-2-associated. Using the MIRA data, each spike-specific TCR was mapped to the spike region that the TCR reacts to and placed in a CD4 or CD8 class. Log10-transformed breadth and depth values were compared by one-way ANOVA with Sidak's multiple comparisons tests. In TCRdb, the immuneACCESS table is reduced to in-frame sequences with V and J assigned. These tables do not hold every clone; where another copy was compared, an unresolved V gene accounts for under half, and the others remain unexplained. Clonal size and the V and J genes are those of that table, whereas D and trimming came from the DNA. Across this sample there are about 91,000 clones, with 88% seen only once. Over 15% of the sample rests with the top ten.

The cysteine opens and the phenylalanine closes a CDR3 of 18 amino acids. Only the CDR3 portion is preserved as DNA: 54 bases, with reading frame beginning at the first base. The germline V gene specifies SGHTA as CDR1 and FQGNSA as CDR2. Here V drops 11 bases and J drops 4 bases, and the junction holds 19 bases not matched to any gene. This TCR was sampled from an adult in good health. In this chain, TRBV7-2 is recombined with TRBJ2-1, with 11 bases aligning to TRBD2. The specimen comprised peripheral blood, sampled on day 0 of AZD1222 vaccination. The DNA sequence reads TGTGCCGCCCGAGGACAGGGAAAGACTAGCGGGGTATACAATGAGCAGTTCTTC. This yields the protein CAARGQGKTSGVYNEQFF.